This TCR beta chain is drawn from a study of blood T cell repertoires in COVID-19. Study information: COVID-19 samples, acute and convalescent, were from the United States, Italy and Spain. Sources were T cells, B-cell-depleted T cells, or PBMCs; the material itself was cDNA or gDNA.

This clone was found a few times. Germline V gene lookup returns CDR1 MNHEY and CDR2 SVGAGI. Trimming removed 4 bases from V and 1 base from J; junction bases left unmatched: 4. This CDR3 contains 14 residues. Those enrolled in Seattle joined during active infection and were followed longitudinally afterward. In the source study's methods: Amplification of reference gene primers provided the estimated nucleated cell counts. Generated by immunoSEQ multiplex PCR, the TCRdb table keeps only in-frame clones and is missing some. V, J and clone size were drawn from that table, and D and trimming were deduced from the DNA. The repertoire holds about 71,000 clones, with 75% to 85% as singletons.

The chain joins TRBV6-5 to TRBJ2-7, with 7 bases identical to TRBD1. Material: peripheral blood. The origin of this receptor is a man under 40 with COVID-19, enrolled during active disease. The CDR3, as DNA: TGTGCCAGCAGTTTTGGACAGGAGTCCTACGAGCAGTACTTC. Its protein is CASSFGQESYEQYF.